The next 9 T cell receptor beta chains were all read from a single sample in a study of blood T cell repertoires in COVID-19. TCRdb's table, derived via immunoSEQ multiplex PCR, lists solely in-frame clones and lacks some. The sample yields 200,000 to 250,000 clones, around 85% seen once. What was sequenced was PBMCs or T cells enriched from blood (not recorded which). These receptors came from a woman aged 40 to 49 with acute COVID-19.

The V gene is TRBV7-8, the J gene TRBJ2-7; 8 bases align to TRBD1. The CDR3 has 14 amino acids. Germline CDR1 and CDR2: SGHVS and FQNEAQ. The trim removed 5 bases at V and 9 bases at J, leaving 12 bases unmatched. The CDR3 spells CASSIGTGTKVQYF. DNA of the CDR3: TGTGCCAGCAGCATCGGGACAGGTACGAAGGTGCAGTACTTC.

J is TRBJ2-3 and V is TRBV7-9, with a weak D call TRBD2 (6 bases). The CDR3 is 14 amino acids. Germline lookup yields CDR1 SEHNR and CDR2 FQNEAQ (reference sequence). The V and J ends lost 2 bases and 6 bases respectively, with 12 bases between them. The CDR3 protein is CASSLLPRGDTQYF. The CDR3 DNA reads as TGTGCCAGCAGCTTACTCCCCCGGGGGGATACGCAGTATTTT.

This clone was recorded once. This sequence joins TRBV28 and TRBJ1-3; D perhaps matches TRBD1 (6 bases). Germline loops: CDR1 MDHEN, CDR2 SYDVKM. Trimming removed 4 bases at V and 0 bases at J, with 7 bases between. The CDR3 covers 14 residues. The chain's CDR3 is CASSSGHSGNTIYF. CDR3 nucleotide sequence: TGTGCCAGCAGTTCGGGACACTCTGGAAACACCATATATTTT.

The chain carries TRBV2 and TRBJ2-5; 7 bases match TRBD1. J was trimmed by 3 bases and V by 7 bases; bases with no gene match: 8. The CDR3 runs to 14 residues. Germline V gene lookup returns CDR1 SNHLY and CDR2 FYNNEI. CDR3 amino acids: CASIQGDPKETQYF. CDR3 nucleotides: TGTGCCAGCATTCAGGGGGACCCAAAAGAGACCCAGTACTTC.

V is TRBV9 and J is TRBJ2-7, with a possible D match to TRBD1 (5 bases). The germline V gene encodes CDR1 SGDLS and CDR2 YYNGEE. This CDR3 is built from 15 residues. V was clipped by 2 bases and J by 5 bases, with 17 bases between them. The DNA for the CDR3 is TGTGCCAGCAGCGTGGAACAGGACCTCAGGAACGAGCAGTACTTC. This gives the protein CASSVEQDLRNEQYF.

This chain joins TRBV6-5 and TRBJ1-4; 9 bases are shared with TRBD1. Germline values: CDR1 MNHEY, CDR2 SVGAGI. With 6 bases clipped from V and 8 bases from J, the junction kept 4 bases outside the gene matches. The length of the CDR3 is 13 residues. The CDR3 DNA reads TGTGCCAGCAGCCGGGACAGGGTGGAAAAACTGTTTTTT. Translated: CASSRDRVEKLFF.

The V gene is TRBV18, the J gene TRBJ2-1, with a possible D match to TRBD1 (5 bases). Per the germline V gene, CDR1 is KGHSH and CDR2 is LQKENI. Between the trimmed V and J ends, which lost 5 bases and 0 bases, there was a span of 11 bases. The CDR3 spans 15 residues. In DNA form, the CDR3 reads TGTGCCAGCTCATCTGACAGCAGCTCCTACAATGAGCAGTTCTTC. It yields the protein CASSSDSSSYNEQFF.

This clone was observed once. The chain joins TRBV7-9 to TRBJ1-1; D is perhaps TRBD1 (6 bases). The germline V gene encodes CDR1 SEHNR and CDR2 FQNEAQ (reference sequence). V lost 5 bases and J lost 1, with 14 bases in between. The CDR3 consists of 15 residues. The CDR3 DNA reads TGTGCCAGCAGCCCGATTAACAGGGAGAACACTGAAGCTTTCTTT. This codes for CASSPINRENTEAFF.

This chain joins TRBV4-1 and TRBJ2-7; TRBD1 might be the D (5 bases). Per germline, CDR1 MGHRA and CDR2 YSYEKL. V lost 0 bases and J 1 base, leaving 16 bases between the germline ends. The CDR3 loop spans 17 amino acids. The CDR3 sequence: CASSQDGAQARSYEQYF. The CDR3 DNA reads TGCGCCAGCAGCCAAGATGGGGCGCAGGCCCGTTCCTACGAGCAGTACTTC.